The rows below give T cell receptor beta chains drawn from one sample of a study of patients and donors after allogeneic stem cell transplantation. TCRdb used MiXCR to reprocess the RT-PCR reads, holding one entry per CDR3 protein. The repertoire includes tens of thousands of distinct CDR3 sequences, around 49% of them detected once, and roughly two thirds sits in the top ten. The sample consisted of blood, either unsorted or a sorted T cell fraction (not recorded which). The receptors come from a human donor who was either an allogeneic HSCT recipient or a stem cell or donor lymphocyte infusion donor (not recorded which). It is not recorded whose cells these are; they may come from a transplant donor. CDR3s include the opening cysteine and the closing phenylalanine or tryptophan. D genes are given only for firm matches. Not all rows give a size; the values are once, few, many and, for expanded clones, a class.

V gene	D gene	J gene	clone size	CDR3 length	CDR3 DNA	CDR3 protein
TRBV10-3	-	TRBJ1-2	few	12	TGTGCCATCAGTGAGTCTGTCCGTGGCTACACCTTC	CAISESVRGYTF
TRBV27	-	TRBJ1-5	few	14	TGTGCCAGCAGTCTATCAGGTTATGCTCAGCCCCAGCATTTT	CASSLSGYAQPQHF
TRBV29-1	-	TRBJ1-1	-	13	TGCAGCGTTGCTAGGGCCTTGAACACTGAAGCTTTCTTT	CSVARALNTEAFF
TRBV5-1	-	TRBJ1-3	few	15	TGCGCCAGCAGCCCCCTGACAAGGGGCCCGGACACCATATATTTT	CASSPLTRGPDTIYF
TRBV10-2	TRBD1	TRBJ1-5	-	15	TGCGCCAGCAGTCCAAGGACAGGGGCAGTTCAGCCCCAGCATTTT	CASSPRTGAVQPQHF
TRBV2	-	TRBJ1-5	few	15	TGTGCCAGCAGTGAAAACGCGTTGGGCAATCAGCCCCAGCATTTT	CASSENALGNQPQHF
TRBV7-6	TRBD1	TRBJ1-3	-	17	TGTGCCAGCAGCTTCCGTACCAGGACAGGCGAAGGGAACACCATATATTTT	CASSFRTRTGEGNTIYF
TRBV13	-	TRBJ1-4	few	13	TGTGCCAGCAGCCACGCAACTAATGAAAAACTGTTTTTT	CASSHATNEKLFF
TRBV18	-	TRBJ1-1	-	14	TGTGCCAGCTCACCATTCGAGGGTGACACTGAAGCTTTCTTT	CASSPFEGDTEAFF
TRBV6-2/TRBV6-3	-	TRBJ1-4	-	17	TGTGCCAGCAGTTACCCCGGGACAAGATTGGCTAATGAAAAACTGTTTTTT	CASSYPGTRLANEKLFF
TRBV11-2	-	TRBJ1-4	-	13	TGTGCCAGCAGACCGTCGGCTAATGAAAAACTGTTTTTT	CASRPSANEKLFF
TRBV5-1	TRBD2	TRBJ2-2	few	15	TGCGCCAGCAGCTTCCCGGGACTAGTCACCGGGGAGCTGTTTTTT	CASSFPGLVTGELFF
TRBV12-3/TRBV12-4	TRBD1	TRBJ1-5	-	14	TGTGCCAGCAGTCCCCGGGACAGGGCTCAGCCCCAGCATTTT	CASSPRDRAQPQHF
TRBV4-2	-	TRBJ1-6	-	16	TGTGCCAGCAGCCAAGATCGGGGGGGGAGGAATTCACCCCTCCACTTT	CASSQDRGGRNSPLHF
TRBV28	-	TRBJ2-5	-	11	TGTGCCAGCAGTTTATCAGAGACCCAGTACTTC	CASSLSETQYF
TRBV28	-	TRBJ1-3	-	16	TGTGCCAGCAGTGGCGATCTCTCAGGGAATCGGGACACCATATATTTT	CASSGDLSGNRDTIYF
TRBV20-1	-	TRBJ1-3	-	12	TGCAGTGCCCGGGGATCCAGGGACACCATATATTTT	CSARGSRDTIYF
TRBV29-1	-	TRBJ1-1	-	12	TGCAGCGTCGAGTTTATGAACACTGAAGCTTTCTTT	CSVEFMNTEAFF
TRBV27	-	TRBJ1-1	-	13	TGTGCCAGCCAGACTGGGGGTAACACTGAAGCTTTCTTT	CASQTGGNTEAFF
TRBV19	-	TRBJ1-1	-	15	TGTGCCAGTAGTTCGGCCCATCCACTGAACACTGAAGCTTTCTTT	CASSSAHPLNTEAFF
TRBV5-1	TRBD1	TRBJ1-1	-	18	TGCGCCAGCAGCTTGGCCGTCCCGGGACAGGGCTCGGGGACTGAAGCTTTCTTT	CASSLAVPGQGSGTEAFF
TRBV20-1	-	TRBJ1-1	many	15	TGCAGTGCGTCCCCGGGGGGCTTAGGGAACACTGAAGCTTTCTTT	CSASPGGLGNTEAFF
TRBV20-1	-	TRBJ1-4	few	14	TGCAGTGCTAGGGGTTCTGCAACTAATGAAAAACTGTTTTTT	CSARGSATNEKLFF
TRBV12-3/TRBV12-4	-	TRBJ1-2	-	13	TGTGCCAGCAGATCCAGGGACGGCTATGGCTACACCTTC	CASRSRDGYGYTF
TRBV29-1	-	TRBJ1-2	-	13	TGCAGCGTTGCCGTTCGGGGGTCATATGGCTACACCTTC	CSVAVRGSYGYTF
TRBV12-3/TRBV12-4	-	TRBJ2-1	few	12	TGTGCCAGCAGTTGGCCGGGGAATGAGCAGTTCTTC	CASSWPGNEQFF
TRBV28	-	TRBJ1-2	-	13	TGTGCCAGCAGTTTGGATTCAGGAGATGGCTACACCTTC	CASSLDSGDGYTF
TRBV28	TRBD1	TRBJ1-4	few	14	TGTGCCAGCAGTCCGGACAGGGAGGGTGAAAAACTGTTTTTT	CASSPDREGEKLFF
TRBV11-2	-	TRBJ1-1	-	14	TGTGCCAGCAGCTTACAGGGTGTAAGGACTGAAGCTTTCTTT	CASSLQGVRTEAFF
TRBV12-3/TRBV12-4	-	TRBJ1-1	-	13	TGTGCCAGCAGTTTCGCGTGGAACACTGAAGCTTTCTTT	CASSFAWNTEAFF
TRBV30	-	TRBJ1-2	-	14	TGTGCCTGGAGTTTTGGGACACCGGGACATGGCTACACCTTC	CAWSFGTPGHGYTF
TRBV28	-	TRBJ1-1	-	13	TGTGCCAGCATCCGTTACTCGAACACTGAAGCTTTCTTT	CASIRYSNTEAFF
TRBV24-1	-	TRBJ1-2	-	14	TGTGCCACCAGTGACCACGGACAGCCCTATGGCTACACCTTC	CATSDHGQPYGYTF
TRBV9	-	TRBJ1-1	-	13	TGTGCCAGCAGCGTAGGGACGAACACTGAAGCTTTCTTT	CASSVGTNTEAFF
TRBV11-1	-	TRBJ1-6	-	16	TGTGCCAGCAGCTTAACTACGACCGACGGGGGTTCACCCCTCCACTTT	CASSLTTTDGGSPLHF
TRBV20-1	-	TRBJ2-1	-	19	TGCAGTGCTAGAGATCTTCGATTCGGGTACCCGAGCTCCTACAATGAGCAGTTCTTC	CSARDLRFGYPSSYNEQFF
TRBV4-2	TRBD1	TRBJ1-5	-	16	TGTGCCAGCAGCCAAGAAGGACAGGGGGCGATTCAGCCCCAGCATTTT	CASSQEGQGAIQPQHF
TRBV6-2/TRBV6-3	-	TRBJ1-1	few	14	TGTGCCAGCAGTTTTTGGGGGCAGAACACTGAAGCTTTCTTT	CASSFWGQNTEAFF
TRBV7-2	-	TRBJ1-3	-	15	TGTGCCAGCAGTCCTCAGGCGAGCTCTGGAAACACCATATATTTT	CASSPQASSGNTIYF
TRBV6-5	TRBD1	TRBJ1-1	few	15	TGTGCCAGCAGGCCCGAACAGGGGTCGAACACTGAAGCTTTCTTT	CASRPEQGSNTEAFF
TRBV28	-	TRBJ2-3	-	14	TGTGCCAGCAGTTCCGGCGGAAACACAGATACGCAGTATTTT	CASSSGGNTDTQYF
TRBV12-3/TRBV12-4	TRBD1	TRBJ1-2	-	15	TGTGCCAGCAGTTTCGGGAAATGGACAGGCTATGGCTACACCTTC	CASSFGKWTGYGYTF
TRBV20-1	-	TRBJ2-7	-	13	TGCAGTGCCCCTGGCGTAAGATCGTACGAGCAGTACTTC	CSAPGVRSYEQYF
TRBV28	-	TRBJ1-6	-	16	TGTGCCAGCAGTCTGGGGGGACCGGGACTTAATTCACCCCTCCACTTT	CASSLGGPGLNSPLHF
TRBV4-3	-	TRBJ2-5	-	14	TGCGCCAGCAGCCAATTGGACAGAGGAGAGACCCAGTACTTC	CASSQLDRGETQYF
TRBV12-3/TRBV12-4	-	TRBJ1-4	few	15	TGTGCCAGCAGTTCTGGACAGCAGACTAATGAAAAACTGTTTTTT	CASSSGQQTNEKLFF
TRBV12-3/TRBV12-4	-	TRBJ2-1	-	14	TGTGCCAGCAGTTTAGAAAGTGGGGTAGCGGAGGAGTTCTTC	CASSLESGVAEEFF
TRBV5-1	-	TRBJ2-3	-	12	TGCGCCAGCAGCGCGGACGGAGATACGCAGTATTTT	CASSADGDTQYF
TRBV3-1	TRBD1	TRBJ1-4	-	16	TGTGCCAGCAGCCTCAAGTGGGACAGAGCTAATGAAAAACTGTTTTTT	CASSLKWDRANEKLFF
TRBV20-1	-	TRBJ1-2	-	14	TGCAGTGCTAGAGATCCCCCCTTGGGGAATGGCTACACCTTC	CSARDPPLGNGYTF
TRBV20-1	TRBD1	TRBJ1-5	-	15	TGCAGTGCTAGAGAAGGTGGGACAGGGTACCAGCCCCAGCATTTT	CSAREGGTGYQPQHF
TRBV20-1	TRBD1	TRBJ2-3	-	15	TGCAGTGCTAGAACAGACAGGGGAGTTTCAGATACGCAGTATTTT	CSARTDRGVSDTQYF